These 18 T cell receptor beta chains originate from one sample sequenced in a study of early T cells in non-severe SARS-CoV-2 infection. TCRdb re-analysed the 5' RACE reads in MiXCR, keeping a single row per CDR3 protein. The sample holds around 86,000 distinct CDR3 sequences, roughly 14% seen once. Sequencing used whole blood. The receptors were gathered from an adult who was a healthcare worker with PCR-confirmed SARS-CoV-2 infection or an uninfected control (not recorded which).

This clonotype showed up just a few times. This chain connects TRBV29-1 to TRBJ2-1; 8 bases map to TRBD1. The CDR3 runs 12 residues. V dropped 7 bases and J dropped 3; count of bases not matched to a gene: 2. Germline-derived CDR1 and CDR2 are SQVTM and ANQGSEA. CDR3 loop: CSGGQGYNEQFF. DNA of the CDR3: TGCAGCGGTGGACAGGGCTACAATGAGCAGTTCTTC.

This clonotype was seen many times. The chain combines TRBV6-6 with TRBJ2-3, with 8 positions matching TRBD2. Germline loops: CDR1 MNHNY, CDR2 SVGAGI (reference sequence). This CDR3 has 18 residues. J lost 3 bases, V lost 4 bases, and 15 bases had no gene match. The CDR3 spells CASSSRSGETGITDTQYF. The CDR3 nucleotides are TGTGCCAGCAGTTCACGTAGCGGGGAGACCGGGATAACAGATACGCAGTATTTT.

In this sample, this clonotype turned up many times. The rearrangement links TRBV18 to TRBJ1-4; possible D gene TRBD1, 5 bases. Germline V lookup: CDR1 KGHSH, CDR2 LQKENI. V was pared by 6 bases and J by 8 bases, with 19 bases between. This CDR3 spans 15 amino acids. The CDR3 spells CASSRDATGREKLFF. Here the CDR3 DNA reads TGTGCCAGCTCCCGGGACGCTACCGGACGAGAAAAACTGTTTTTT.

In its sample, this clonotype was seen many times. V and J are TRBV7-2 and TRBJ1-1, with D perhaps matching TRBD1 (5 bases). The CDR3 consists of 14 residues. Germline-derived CDR1 and CDR2 are SGHTA and FQGNSA. Trimming stripped 4 bases from V and 5 bases from J, with 14 bases between. The CDR3 DNA reads as TGTGCCAGCAGCTCAAGGAGGGGTGGTACTGAAGCTTTCTTT. Translated: CASSSRRGGTEAFF.

V usage is TRBV9 and J usage is TRBJ1-3, with 7 bases matching TRBD1. The V and J ends lost 3 bases and 0 bases, in that order; junction bases with no gene match: 3. Germline V CDR1 and CDR2: SGDLS, YYNGEE. The CDR3 has 15 residues. Written as DNA, the CDR3 is TGTGCCAGCAGCGCGGGACAGAGCTCTGGAAACACCATATATTTT. Its translation is CASSAGQSSGNTIYF.

J is TRBJ2-5 and V is TRBV3-1; D is undetermined. The CDR3 totals 13 residues. V gave up 2 bases and J gave up 3 bases, with 7 bases separating them. CDR1 LGHDT and CDR2 YNNKEL come from the germline V gene (reference sequence). The CDR3 sequence is CASSQWLEETQYF. DNA of the CDR3: TGTGCCAGCAGCCAATGGCTCGAAGAGACCCAGTACTTC.

In this sample, this clonotype turned up many times. The chain joins TRBV5-1 to TRBJ2-5; no definite D call. V was pared by 5 bases and J by 2 bases, with 4 bases between. CDR1 and CDR2 from the germline V gene are SGHRS and YFSETQ. This CDR3 region has 11 residues. The CDR3 nucleotides read TGCGCCAGCAGGTTTCAAGAGACCCAGTACTTC. Translated: CASRFQETQYF.

This clonotype was detected only a few times. The rearrangement links TRBV4-1 to TRBJ1-6; the D is unclear. Trimming cost V 0 bases and J 10 bases, with 7 bases left between them. The CDR3 covers 13 residues. Per germline, CDR1 MGHRA and CDR2 YSYEKL. The CDR3 bases are TGCGCCAGCAGCCAAGACCTGGGGTCACCCCTCCACTTT. The encoded protein is CASSQDLGSPLHF.

This clonotype has a count of ten or more. The chain combines TRBV25-1 with TRBJ2-5; D is undetermined. V lost 5 bases and J lost 4, with 14 bases in between. In germline, CDR1 is MGHDK, CDR2 SYGVNS. The CDR3 runs to 14 residues. The CDR3: CASSKLAVGETQYF. Here the CDR3 DNA reads TGTGCCAGCAGTAAATTAGCAGTAGGAGAGACCCAGTACTTC.

This clonotype was counted ten times or more. The CDR3 nucleotides read TGTGCCATCAGTGATACTTTTCGGGCGGGGGGGCGACAAGATACGCAGTATTTT. Its protein is CAISDTFRAGGRQDTQYF. The genes are TRBV10-3 and TRBJ2-3; 9 bases align to TRBD2. The CDR3 is made up of 18 amino acids. CDR1 and CDR2 from the germline V gene are ENHRY and SYGVKD. V lost 3 bases, J lost 5 bases, and 15 bases stayed unmatched.

V is TRBV29-1 and J is TRBJ2-2; the match to TRBD1 covers 7 bases. Germline lookup yields CDR1 SQVTM and CDR2 ANQGSEA. Germline trimming cut 0 bases from V and 2 bases from J; bases unmatched to any gene: 9. This CDR3 has 17 amino acids. DNA for the CDR3: TGCAGCGTTGAAGATGAAGAGGACAGGAGTAACACCGGGGAGCTGTTTTTT. This codes for CSVEDEEDRSNTGELFF.

This clonotype was recorded many times. The V and J genes are TRBV4-1 and TRBJ1-4, with D perhaps matching TRBD1 (6 bases). Germline V lookup: CDR1 MGHRA, CDR2 YSYEKL. This CDR3 is 14 amino acids long. V dropped 4 bases and J dropped 6 bases, with 12 bases sitting between them. CDR3 nucleotides: TGCGCCAGCAGCCCCCTGCCAGGGGATGAAAAACTGTTTTTT. Translated: CASSPLPGDEKLFF.

This clonotype was seen a few times. This chain joins TRBV14 and TRBJ2-5; the D is unclear. The CDR3 loop spans 12 amino acids. In germline, CDR1 is SGHDN, CDR2 FVKESK. The V end lost 1 base, the J end lost 5 bases, and 5 bases lay between the germline ends. CDR3 nucleotide sequence: TGTGCCAGCAGCCAAGCGATGGAGACCCAGTACTTC. Protein sequence: CASSQAMETQYF. The full variable domain, its missing parts supplied by reference TRBV14 and TRBJ2-5, is EAGVTQFPSHSVIEKGQTVTLRCDPISGHDNLYWYRRVMGKEIKFLLHFVKESKQDESGMPNNRFLAERTGGTYSTLKVQPAELEDSGVYFCASSQAMETQYFGPGTRLLVL.

This sequence joins TRBV12-3 or TRBV12-4 and TRBJ1-3; D perhaps matches TRBD1 (6 bases). V shed 0 bases and J shed 4 bases, with 7 bases lying between them. The CDR3 is made up of 14 amino acids. CDR3 DNA sequence: TGTGCCAGCAGTTTAGCCCAGGGGGGAAACACCATATATTTT. It specifies CASSLAQGGNTIYF.

This clonotype came up many times. The CDR3, as DNA: TGTGCCAGCAGATCAAGCACTAATGAAAAACTGTTTTTT. This gives the protein CASRSSTNEKLFF. This sequence joins TRBV12-3 or TRBV12-4 and TRBJ1-4; D ambiguous. The CDR3 sequence is 13 residues long. The V end was cut by 6 bases, the J end by 2 bases, with 7 bases between.

This clonotype has a count of ten or more. CDR3 DNA sequence: TGTGCCAGCGTCAGTCACGGGGGTTCAGATACGCAGTATTTT. This gives the protein CASVSHGGSDTQYF. This chain uses TRBV19 with TRBJ2-3, with D possibly TRBD2 on 6 matching bases. The length of the CDR3 is 14 residues. Germline V CDR1 and CDR2: LNHDA, SQIVND (reference sequence). The V gene lost 9 bases and the J gene lost 4 bases, with 17 bases spanning the gap.

The chain links TRBV9 to TRBJ2-2; 7 bases agree with TRBD2. Germline values: CDR1 SGDLS, CDR2 YYNGEE. The CDR3 length is 15 residues. V shed 2 bases and J 7 bases; nucleotides not matched to a gene: 8. CDR3 protein: CASSVSGITGGELFF. The DNA of the CDR3 is TGTGCCAGCAGCGTGAGCGGGATAACCGGCGGGGAGCTGTTTTTT.

This clonotype was picked up many times. The chain combines TRBV10-2 with TRBJ1-1, with D perhaps matching TRBD1 (5 bases). Germline-derived CDR1 and CDR2 are WSHSY and SAAADI. V lost 8 bases to trimming and J lost 0 bases, with 7 bases between them. CDR3 length: 12 residues. The chain's CDR3 is CASGAVNTEAFF. In DNA, the CDR3 is TGCGCCAGCGGGGCAGTGAACACTGAAGCTTTCTTT.